A selection of T cell receptor beta chains follows, all from one sample in a study of blood T cell repertoires in COVID-19. Assay: immunoSEQ multiplex PCR; the TCRdb copy retains only in-frame clones and omits some. The profile shows roughly 200,000 clones, 70% to 85% of them singletons. Sequencing was carried out using PBMCs or T cells enriched from blood (not recorded which). The receptors originated from a woman aged 60-70 years with acute COVID-19. Both conserved end residues are part of each CDR3. D genes are given only for firm matches. Size tells how often a clone was seen (once, few, many) or the class of an expanded clone, and some rows leave it out.

j_call: TRBJ2-3; clone_size: once; d_call: TRBD2; v_call: TRBV5-1; cdr3_nt: TGCGCCAGCAGCCCAGGGACTAGCGGGAAGGATACGCAGTATTTT; cdr3_aa: CASSPGTSGKDTQYF
j_call: TRBJ1-3; clone_size: NA; d_call: TRBD1; v_call: TRBV4-3; cdr3_nt: TGCGCCAGCAGCCAGGATTGGCGGGGACAGGGAAGAAACACCATATATTTT; cdr3_aa: CASSQDWRGQGRNTIYF
j_call: TRBJ1-5; clone_size: NA; d_call: NA; v_call: TRBV6-5; cdr3_nt: TGTGCCAGCAGTTTCGTCGTAAATCAGCCCCAGCATTTT; cdr3_aa: CASSFVVNQPQHF
j_call: TRBJ2-5; clone_size: NA; d_call: TRBD2; v_call: TRBV5-4; cdr3_nt: TGTGCCAGCAGTCCCGGTGGGAGGGTATGGCAAGAGACCCAGTACTTC; cdr3_aa: CASSPGGRVWQETQYF
j_call: TRBJ2-7; clone_size: NA; d_call: TRBD1; v_call: TRBV3-1/TRBV3-2; cdr3_nt: TGTGCCAGCAGCCAAGGGACAGGGGCAAACGAGCAGTACTTC; cdr3_aa: CASSQGTGANEQYF
j_call: TRBJ2-4; clone_size: NA; d_call: NA; v_call: TRBV6-5; cdr3_nt: TGTGCCAGCATTGGAGGGCAGAGCAAAAACATTCAGTACTTC; cdr3_aa: CASIGGQSKNIQYF
j_call: TRBJ1-6; clone_size: NA; d_call: TRBD1; v_call: TRBV7-6; cdr3_nt: TGTGCCAGCAGCTTAGGGACCCCAGGGGGGCTCAGTTCACCCCTCCACTTT; cdr3_aa: CASSLGTPGGLSSPLHF
j_call: TRBJ2-6; clone_size: NA; d_call: NA; v_call: TRBV25-1; cdr3_nt: TGTGCCAGCAGCGCCACAGGGTCTCCCTCTGGGGCCAACGTCCTGACTTTC; cdr3_aa: CASSATGSPSGANVLTF
j_call: TRBJ2-5; clone_size: NA; d_call: NA; v_call: TRBV7-6; cdr3_nt: TGTGCCAGCAGGCAGGACAGCCAAGAGACCCAGTACTTC; cdr3_aa: CASRQDSQETQYF
j_call: TRBJ2-1; clone_size: NA; d_call: NA; v_call: TRBV4-3; cdr3_nt: TGCGCCAGCAGCCAAAAACCCCCAGGATTTTCTTACAATGAGCAGTTCTTC; cdr3_aa: CASSQKPPGFSYNEQFF
j_call: TRBJ2-4; clone_size: NA; d_call: TRBD1; v_call: TRBV19; cdr3_nt: TGTGCCAGTAGCGAACTACAGGGGGCGGGAGACATTCAGTACTTC; cdr3_aa: CASSELQGAGDIQYF
j_call: TRBJ1-2; clone_size: NA; d_call: NA; v_call: TRBV7-2; cdr3_nt: TGTGCCAGCAGCCTAGGAGGGGGAAACTATGGCTACACCTTC; cdr3_aa: CASSLGGGNYGYTF
j_call: TRBJ1-1; clone_size: NA; d_call: NA; v_call: TRBV7-9; cdr3_nt: TGTGCCAGCAGCGCCGGGGAGGAGAGGTTAGCTTTCTTT; cdr3_aa: CASSAGEERLAFF
j_call: TRBJ1-1; clone_size: NA; d_call: NA; v_call: TRBV5-1; cdr3_nt: TGCGCCAGCATCGGACAGAACACTGAAGCTTTCTTT; cdr3_aa: CASIGQNTEAFF
j_call: TRBJ1-4; clone_size: NA; d_call: NA; v_call: TRBV7-2; cdr3_nt: TGTGCCAGCAGCTTAGATTTCTCACGGGGTGAAAAACTGTTTTTT; cdr3_aa: CASSLDFSRGEKLFF
j_call: TRBJ1-1; clone_size: NA; d_call: NA; v_call: TRBV19; cdr3_nt: TGTGCCAGTAGGGCGTGGGGGGACACTGAAGCTTTCTTT; cdr3_aa: CASRAWGDTEAFF
j_call: TRBJ2-5; clone_size: NA; d_call: TRBD1; v_call: TRBV9; cdr3_nt: TGTGCCAGCAGCCCGCGGACAGGGCGGCAGACCCAGTACTTC; cdr3_aa: CASSPRTGRQTQYF
j_call: TRBJ1-3; clone_size: NA; d_call: NA; v_call: TRBV14; cdr3_nt: TGTGCCAGCAGACCAGCGCTCTCTGGAAACACCATATATTTT; cdr3_aa: CASRPALSGNTIYF
j_call: TRBJ1-2; clone_size: few; d_call: NA; v_call: TRBV5-5; cdr3_nt: TGTGCCAGCAGCCGGGGACGGGAGAGGTATGGCTACACCTTC; cdr3_aa: CASSRGRERYGYTF
j_call: TRBJ1-2; clone_size: NA; d_call: TRBD1; v_call: TRBV3-1/TRBV3-2; cdr3_nt: TGTGCCAGCAGCCCCTGGGACAGGGGAGGACCACAGAATGGCTACACCTTC; cdr3_aa: CASSPWDRGGPQNGYTF
j_call: TRBJ2-3; clone_size: NA; d_call: TRBD1; v_call: TRBV29-1; cdr3_nt: TGCAGCGTTGAAGGGGACAGGGGAACAGATACGCAGTATTTT; cdr3_aa: CSVEGDRGTDTQYF
j_call: TRBJ2-3; clone_size: NA; d_call: NA; v_call: TRBV4-3; cdr3_nt: TGCGCCAGCAGCCGCGCCCGTCATACGCAGTATTTT; cdr3_aa: CASSRARHTQYF
j_call: TRBJ1-5; clone_size: many; d_call: TRBD1; v_call: TRBV28; cdr3_nt: TGTGCCGGACAGGGGGATAGCAATCAGCCCCAGCATTTT; cdr3_aa: CAGQGDSNQPQHF
j_call: TRBJ1-3; clone_size: NA; d_call: NA; v_call: TRBV10-1; cdr3_nt: TGCGCCAGCAGCGAACCAGACAGGCCGGTTTCTGGAAACACCATATATTTT; cdr3_aa: CASSEPDRPVSGNTIYF
j_call: TRBJ1-1; clone_size: NA; d_call: NA; v_call: TRBV7-9; cdr3_nt: TGTGCCAGCAGCTTAGTTAGGGGGTACAACACTGAAGCTTTCTTT; cdr3_aa: CASSLVRGYNTEAFF
j_call: TRBJ2-3; clone_size: once; d_call: TRBD2; v_call: TRBV4-3; cdr3_nt: TGCGCCAGCAGCCTCCAGACTAGCGAAGGCACAGATACGCAGTATTTT; cdr3_aa: CASSLQTSEGTDTQYF
j_call: TRBJ1-4; clone_size: NA; d_call: NA; v_call: TRBV6-2/TRBV6-3; cdr3_nt: TGTGCCAGCAGTTACTCCCGGACAGCAATTTCAACTAATGAAAAACTGTTTTTT; cdr3_aa: CASSYSRTAISTNEKLFF
j_call: TRBJ2-1; clone_size: NA; d_call: NA; v_call: TRBV6-5; cdr3_nt: TGTGCCCCCGTGGACAGTCACTCCTACAATGAGCAGTTCTTC; cdr3_aa: CAPVDSHSYNEQFF
j_call: TRBJ2-3; clone_size: NA; d_call: TRBD2; v_call: TRBV3-1/TRBV3-2; cdr3_nt: TGTGCCAGCAGCCCCCGCGGAGCGGGGCACCGCACAGATACGCAGTATTTT; cdr3_aa: CASSPRGAGHRTDTQYF
j_call: TRBJ2-1; clone_size: NA; d_call: NA; v_call: TRBV24-1; cdr3_nt: TGTGCCACCAGTGACCACGGGGTCTATGAGCAGTTCTTC; cdr3_aa: CATSDHGVYEQFF
j_call: TRBJ2-3; clone_size: NA; d_call: TRBD2; v_call: TRBV6-5; cdr3_nt: TGTGCCAGCAGCCTTAGCGGGATGCTCACAGATACGCAGTATTTT; cdr3_aa: CASSLSGMLTDTQYF
j_call: TRBJ2-1; clone_size: NA; d_call: NA; v_call: TRBV21-1; cdr3_nt: TGTGCCAGCAGCACTCGAGCCGGACTAGCGGTGGGGGATGAGCAGTTCTTC; cdr3_aa: CASSTRAGLAVGDEQFF
j_call: TRBJ1-2; clone_size: NA; d_call: NA; v_call: TRBV4-3; cdr3_nt: TGCGCCAGCAGCCAAGATCCCAGGGCTCCCTATGGCTACACCTTC; cdr3_aa: CASSQDPRAPYGYTF
j_call: TRBJ1-5; clone_size: few; d_call: NA; v_call: TRBV27; cdr3_nt: TGTGCCAGCAGTTTATTCAGGGCCTCCCAGCCCCAGCATTTT; cdr3_aa: CASSLFRASQPQHF
j_call: TRBJ1-1; clone_size: NA; d_call: TRBD1; v_call: TRBV6-2/TRBV6-3; cdr3_nt: TGTGCCAGCAGCGCCGGGACAGAGTACACTGAAGCTTTCTTT; cdr3_aa: CASSAGTEYTEAFF
j_call: TRBJ1-3; clone_size: NA; d_call: NA; v_call: TRBV15; cdr3_nt: TGTGCCACCAGCAGAGACCTCTCTGGAAACACCATATATTTT; cdr3_aa: CATSRDLSGNTIYF
j_call: TRBJ1-1; clone_size: NA; d_call: NA; v_call: TRBV6-2/TRBV6-3; cdr3_nt: TGTGCCAGCAGCCCGTTAACGAGATCAAACACTGAAGCTTTCTTT; cdr3_aa: CASSPLTRSNTEAFF
j_call: TRBJ1-5; clone_size: NA; d_call: NA; v_call: TRBV28; cdr3_nt: TGTGCCAGCAGTTGGGCTGGAGGGGGCAATCAGCCCCAGCATTTT; cdr3_aa: CASSWAGGGNQPQHF
j_call: TRBJ2-7; clone_size: NA; d_call: NA; v_call: TRBV5-6; cdr3_nt: TGTGCCAGCAGCAGGGGGTTGCACGAGCAGTACTTC; cdr3_aa: CASSRGLHEQYF
j_call: TRBJ1-2; clone_size: once; d_call: NA; v_call: TRBV3-1/TRBV3-2; cdr3_nt: TGTGCCAGCAGCCAAGGGAGGTCGTACGATAATGGCTACACCTTC; cdr3_aa: CASSQGRSYDNGYTF
j_call: TRBJ1-2; clone_size: NA; d_call: NA; v_call: TRBV11-2; cdr3_nt: TGTGCCAGCAGCTTCAGCCATTGGGACAATGGACGGGGCTACACCTTC; cdr3_aa: CASSFSHWDNGRGYTF
j_call: TRBJ2-3; clone_size: NA; d_call: TRBD1; v_call: TRBV4-3; cdr3_nt: TGCGCCAGCAGCCAGACCGGGACAGGCGCCACAGATACGCAGTATTTT; cdr3_aa: CASSQTGTGATDTQYF
j_call: TRBJ1-1; clone_size: NA; d_call: NA; v_call: TRBV3-1/TRBV3-2; cdr3_nt: TGTGCCAGCAGCCTTACAGAGAACACTGAAGCTTTCTTT; cdr3_aa: CASSLTENTEAFF
j_call: TRBJ1-1; clone_size: once; d_call: TRBD1; v_call: TRBV19; cdr3_nt: TGTGCCAGTAGTGTGGGACAGCCGAACACTGAAGCTTTCTTT; cdr3_aa: CASSVGQPNTEAFF
j_call: TRBJ2-1; clone_size: NA; d_call: NA; v_call: TRBV10-3; cdr3_nt: TGTGCCATCAGTGATGTTACAGGACGTCCCGATGAGCAGTTCTTC; cdr3_aa: CAISDVTGRPDEQFF
j_call: TRBJ2-5; clone_size: few; d_call: NA; v_call: TRBV27; cdr3_nt: TGTGCCAGCAGTTTTGCGGTCGAGGGTAGGCAAGAGACCCAGTACTTC; cdr3_aa: CASSFAVEGRQETQYF
j_call: TRBJ1-2; clone_size: NA; d_call: TRBD1; v_call: TRBV5-1; cdr3_nt: TGCGCCAGCAGCCCGACAGGGGACTATGGCTACACCTTC; cdr3_aa: CASSPTGDYGYTF
j_call: TRBJ2-7; clone_size: NA; d_call: TRBD1; v_call: TRBV6-5; cdr3_nt: TGTGCCAGCAGTTACACCCCAGGGGGACGAGTGCAGTACTTC; cdr3_aa: CASSYTPGGRVQYF
j_call: TRBJ1-2; clone_size: NA; d_call: NA; v_call: TRBV27; cdr3_nt: TGTGCCAGCAGTTACTCGGGACTCCTGAACTATGGCTACACCTTC; cdr3_aa: CASSYSGLLNYGYTF
j_call: TRBJ2-5; clone_size: once; d_call: TRBD2; v_call: TRBV5-1; cdr3_nt: TGCGCCAGCAGCCATGGAACGGGACTAGCTGACTTC; cdr3_aa: CASSHGTGLADF
j_call: TRBJ1-1; clone_size: NA; d_call: NA; v_call: TRBV28; cdr3_nt: TGTGCCAGCAGAGGGGGACCCGAGGGAACTGAAGCTTTCTTT; cdr3_aa: CASRGGPEGTEAFF
j_call: TRBJ2-3; clone_size: NA; d_call: TRBD2; v_call: TRBV11-2; cdr3_nt: TGTGCCAGCAGCTTGAGTGGAGCGGGAGTACGGTTAGATACGCAGTATTTT; cdr3_aa: CASSLSGAGVRLDTQYF
j_call: TRBJ2-3; clone_size: NA; d_call: TRBD2; v_call: TRBV7-8; cdr3_nt: TGTGCCAGCAGCTTAACAACTAGCGGGACCTTACCAGATACGCAGTATTTT; cdr3_aa: CASSLTTSGTLPDTQYF
j_call: TRBJ1-4; clone_size: few; d_call: NA; v_call: TRBV19; cdr3_nt: TGTGCCAGCAAAGGGGCGTTGCTCAATGAAAAACTGTTTTTT; cdr3_aa: CASKGALLNEKLFF
j_call: TRBJ1-1; clone_size: NA; d_call: TRBD1; v_call: TRBV4-1; cdr3_nt: TGCGCCAGCAGCCGAGGACAGGGGGGGAACACTGAAGCTTTCTTT; cdr3_aa: CASSRGQGGNTEAFF